This is a list of T cell receptor beta chains from one sample in a study of regulatory T cells in long-lasting Graves disease. One entry per CDR3 protein results from TCRdb running MiXCR on the multiplex PCR reads. The data show under 450,000 distinct CDR3 sequences, 12% seen once. The same sample was also studied in work on T cells in Graves' hyperthyroidism and ophthalmopathy.

The sample consisted of peripheral blood mononuclear cells (PBMCs), taken at new diagnosis, from a patient treated with antithyroid drugs. These receptors were taken from a woman under 30 with Graves disease. The CDR3 runs from the conserved cysteine through the conserved F or W. Each record gives: D gene, J gene, V gene, clone size, CDR3 DNA, CDR3 protein. The D gene is left open where the match is weak. The size of a clone is reported for some rows only, either as once, few or many, or as a class for expanded clones.

. | TRBJ2-2 | TRBV12-3/TRBV12-4 | many | TGTGCCAGCAGTTTGCGGCCGGACAGAGCTAACACCGGGGAGCTGTTTTTT | CASSLRPDRANTGELFF
. | TRBJ2-3 | TRBV10-3 | many | TGTGCCATCAGTGACAGGACCTCCACAGATACGCAGTATTTT | CAISDRTSTDTQYF
TRBD1 | TRBJ1-1 | TRBV6-1 | many | TGTGCCAGCAGCCGTAACAGGGGCACTGAAGCTTTCTTT | CASSRNRGTEAFF
. | TRBJ2-5 | TRBV20-1 | many | TGCAGTGCTACTAAGACTAGTTCATCCCTAGAGACCCAGTACTTC | CSATKTSSSLETQYF
TRBD1 | TRBJ2-5 | TRBV6-1 | many | TGTGCCAGCAGTGGACAGGGGGGGACCCAGTACTTC | CASSGQGGTQYF
. | TRBJ1-2 | TRBV7-2 | many | TGTGCCAGCAGCTTAATAAGGGACGGCTACACCTTC | CASSLIRDGYTF
. | TRBJ2-3 | TRBV27 | many | TGTGCCAGCAGCAGGCGAAGCACAGATACGCAGTATTTT | CASSRRSTDTQYF
. | TRBJ2-2 | TRBV6-4 | many | TGTGCCAGCAGTGCGGCCCTAGGGGCCGGGGAGCTGTTTTTT | CASSAALGAGELFF
. | TRBJ2-2 | TRBV5-4 | few | TGTGCCAGCAGCCAGCCGACCGGGGAGCTGTTTTTT | CASSQPTGELFF
TRBD1 | TRBJ1-6 | TRBV12-3/TRBV12-4 | . | TGTGCCAGCAGCCCTCGGACAGGCGTAACTTCACCCCTCCACTTT | CASSPRTGVTSPLHF
. | TRBJ2-2 | TRBV18 | many | TGTGCCAGCTCCCCGGGCGGGGAGCTGTTTTTT | CASSPGGELFF
TRBD1 | TRBJ1-5 | TRBV6-1 | many | TGTGCCAGCAGCTCCGGACAGGGGTTGAACAATCAGCCCCAGCATTTT | CASSSGQGLNNQPQHF
. | TRBJ2-3 | TRBV9 | . | TGTGCCAGCAGCGTGGGGTTTGGGCCAGATACGCAGTATTTT | CASSVGFGPDTQYF
. | TRBJ2-2 | TRBV12-3/TRBV12-4 | many | TGTGCCAGCAGGCCCCGGGACAAGGCCTCGAACACCGGGGAGCTGTTTTTT | CASRPRDKASNTGELFF
. | TRBJ1-1 | TRBV28 | many | TGTGCCAGCAGTCTGCCGGGGATCCTAGGAACTGAAGCTTTCTTT | CASSLPGILGTEAFF
. | TRBJ1-2 | TRBV6-1 | many | TGTGCCAGCAGAAAGAAGGGCCCCGCGGGGGGTGGCTACACCTTC | CASRKKGPAGGGYTF
. | TRBJ2-3 | TRBV6-2/TRBV6-3 | many | TGTGCCAGCAGTTACTACACAGATACGCAGTATTTT | CASSYYTDTQYF
. | TRBJ2-7 | TRBV10-3 | many | TGTGCCATCAGGGCCCTGGGACATCTCGAGACCTACGAGCAGTACTTC | CAIRALGHLETYEQYF
. | TRBJ1-4 | TRBV2 | many | TGTGCCAGCAGGGACGGGACATCTACTAATGAAAAACTGTTTTTT | CASRDGTSTNEKLFF
TRBD2 | TRBJ2-1 | TRBV2 | many | TGTGCCAGCAGCCCCAGCGGGGGGGCCGACGATGAGCAGTTCTTC | CASSPSGGADDEQFF
. | TRBJ2-1 | TRBV7-2 | many | TGTGCCAGCAGCTCTTCCCAGGAAGACAATGAGCAGTTCTTC | CASSSSQEDNEQFF
. | TRBJ1-4 | TRBV2 | many | TGTGCCAGCAGGGGAACAGGGTATGAAAAACTGTTTTTT | CASRGTGYEKLFF
TRBD1 | TRBJ1-3 | TRBV4-2 | . | TGTGCCAGCAGCGCGACAGGGCTCAACTCTGGAAACACCATATATTTT | CASSATGLNSGNTIYF
. | TRBJ2-3 | TRBV27 | few | TGTGCCAGCAGTTCACGAACCCTACCCACAGATACGCAGTATTTT | CASSSRTLPTDTQYF
. | TRBJ1-1 | TRBV6-1 | many | TGTGCCAGCACAATTAAAGCCGTCACGGGCGCTGAAGCTTTCTTT | CASTIKAVTGAEAFF
TRBD2 | TRBJ2-1 | TRBV19 | few | TGTGCCAGTAGTATTGTCCTAACTAGCGGGAGAAATGAGCAGTTCTTC | CASSIVLTSGRNEQFF
. | TRBJ1-1 | TRBV11-1 | many | TGTGCCAGCAGCTTATTTGGTATCGACACTGAAGCTTTCTTT | CASSLFGIDTEAFF
TRBD2 | TRBJ2-1 | TRBV28 | many | TGTGCCATCCGTTCTAGCGGGAGTTCCTACAATGAGCAGTTCTTC | CAIRSSGSSYNEQFF
. | TRBJ2-1 | TRBV20-1 | many | TGCAGTGCCCCCGACGGCAGGGGCAAGTTTAATGAGCAGTTCTTC | CSAPDGRGKFNEQFF
TRBD2 | TRBJ2-3 | TRBV6-2/TRBV6-3 | . | TGTGCCAGTAGACAGGTCGTAGCGGGGATTAGCACAGATACGCAGTATTTT | CASRQVVAGISTDTQYF
TRBD2 | TRBJ2-7 | TRBV28 | many | TGTGCCAGCAGTTTAGCGGGAGAGCCGGCCTACGAGCAGTACTTC | CASSLAGEPAYEQYF
. | TRBJ2-7 | TRBV3-1 | . | TGCGCCAGCAGCCAAGCCATGATGCTGGGGGGCAAGCAGTACTTC | CASSQAMMLGGKQYF
. | TRBJ2-7 | TRBV20-1 | many | TGCAGTGCTAGAGACCTACCGTCCTACGAGCAGTACTTC | CSARDLPSYEQYF
. | TRBJ2-7 | TRBV7-8 | many | TGTGCCAGCAGCTTCGACCCCGGGACGGATGGGGAGGAGCAGTACTTC | CASSFDPGTDGEEQYF
TRBD2 | TRBJ2-3 | TRBV20-1 | many | TGCAGTGCTAGAGACCTGGCTAGCGGGAGCCCGGTCAGCACAGATACGCAGTATTTT | CSARDLASGSPVSTDTQYF
. | TRBJ1-1 | TRBV6-1 | many | TGTGCCAGCAGTGATATGGACGGGAACACTGAAGCTTTCTTT | CASSDMDGNTEAFF
. | TRBJ2-1 | TRBV5-1 | many | TGCGCCAGCAGCCCAGATCGGGGGACACCTGAGAGCTCCTACAATGAGCAGTTCTTC | CASSPDRGTPESSYNEQFF
. | TRBJ2-2 | TRBV7-3 | many | TGTGCCAGCTCCGGCCAGGGAAACACCGGGGAGCTGTTTTTT | CASSGQGNTGELFF
. | TRBJ1-1 | TRBV29-1 | many | TGCAGCGTCGAACAGGGAGGGAACACTGAAGCTTTCTTT | CSVEQGGNTEAFF
. | TRBJ1-3 | TRBV30 | few | TGTGCCTGGGTGGACGGACAGTTTCAGTCTGGAAACACCATATATTTT | CAWVDGQFQSGNTIYF
TRBD1 | TRBJ2-2 | TRBV28 | many | TGTGCCAGCAGTTTCGGGCCTTGGGACAGTAACACCGGGGAGCTGTTTTTT | CASSFGPWDSNTGELFF
TRBD1 | TRBJ1-2 | TRBV7-2 | few | TGTGCCAGCAGCTTAAACAGGGGCCTCTCCTATGGCTACACCTTC | CASSLNRGLSYGYTF
. | TRBJ1-2 | TRBV4-2 | . | TGTGCCAGCAGCCAAGAAAGCGGCTACACCTTC | CASSQESGYTF